This T cell receptor (beta chain) is from a study of blood T cell repertoires in COVID-19. Looked up from germline, CDR1 is LNHDA and CDR2 is SQIVND (reference sequence). The V end lost 2 bases, the J end lost 0 bases, and 11 bases lay between the germline ends. The CDR3 contains 15 residues. The method was immunoSEQ multiplex PCR; TCRdb's version includes in-frame clones alone and lacks a portion of them. The sample records roughly 100,000 clones, approximately 86% being singletons. The chain has TRBV19 and TRBJ2-7; D perhaps matches TRBD1 (5 bases). This TCR was recovered from a man aged 45-65 years with COVID-19, enrolled during active disease. Specimen: peripheral blood. The CDR3 loop reads CASSILGRASYEQYF. DNA for the CDR3: TGTGCCAGTAGTATATTGGGCAGGGCCTCCTACGAGCAGTACTTC.